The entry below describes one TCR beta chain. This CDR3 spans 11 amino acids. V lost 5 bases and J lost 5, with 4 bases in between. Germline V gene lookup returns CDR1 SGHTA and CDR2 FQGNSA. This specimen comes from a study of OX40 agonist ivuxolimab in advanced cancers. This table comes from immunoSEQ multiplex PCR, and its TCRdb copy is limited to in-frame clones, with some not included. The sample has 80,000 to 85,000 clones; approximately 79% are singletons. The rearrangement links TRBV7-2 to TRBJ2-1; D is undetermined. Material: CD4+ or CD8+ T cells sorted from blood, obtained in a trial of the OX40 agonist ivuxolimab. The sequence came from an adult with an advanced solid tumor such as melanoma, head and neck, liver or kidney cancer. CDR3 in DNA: TGTGCCAGCAGCCCTCACAATGAGCAGTTCTTC. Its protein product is CASSPHNEQFF.